The 27 T cell receptor beta chains below were found in one sample sequenced in a study of blood T cell repertoires in COVID-19 (dated by TCRdb to the early 2020s). The library was generated by the immunoSEQ multiplex PCR assay. Drawn from immuneACCESS, this table holds only the in-frame rearrangements with V and J called that TCRdb kept. Clones are partly lost; checked studies trace under half to an unresolved V gene and leave the rest unexplained. This sample holds roughly 150,000 clones; 90% were observed only once. Of the sample, 18% is held by the ten largest clones. Sequenced sample: peripheral blood. Receptor source: a man in his 60s with active or convalescent COVID-19.

The rearrangement links TRBV30 to TRBJ1-4; D is possibly TRBD1 (5 bases). CDR1 and CDR2 (germline): GTSNPN, SVGIG (reference sequence). Trimming left V 8 bases short and J 0 bases short, with 19 bases between. CDR3 length: 16 residues. The CDR3 DNA sequence: TGTGCCCGGAACTCCGAGGGGACTACAACTAATGAAAAACTGTTTTTT. Translating it yields CARNSEGTTTNEKLFF.

This clone has more than one count but fewer than ten. The chain couples TRBV10-2 to TRBJ1-4; TRBD1 matches at 7 bases. V shed 3 bases, J shed 8 bases, and the junction held 9 bases outside the gene matches. The CDR3 contains 15 residues. Germline V gene lookup returns CDR1 WSHSY and CDR2 SAAADI. This CDR3 is CASSDPRQGHEKLFF. For the CDR3, the DNA is TGCGCCAGCAGTGACCCGCGACAGGGTCACGAAAAACTGTTTTTT.

The chain links TRBV6-5 to TRBJ2-7; the D gene is possibly TRBD1 (6 bases). The CDR3 consists of 11 residues. Germline values: CDR1 MNHEY, CDR2 SVGAGI. Trimming removed 11 bases at V and 2 bases at J, with 10 bases between. In nucleotides, the CDR3 is TGTGCCGTCAGGGGTCCCTACGAGCAGTACTTC. It yields the protein CAVRGPYEQYF.

The genes are TRBV4-1 and TRBJ1-5, with D unclear. Trimming left V 0 bases short and J 0 bases short, with 12 bases between. CDR1 is MGHRA and CDR2 is YSYEKL in the germline V gene. CDR3 length: 17 residues. CDR3 region: CASSQDARGYSNQPQHF. The DNA for the CDR3 is TGCGCCAGCAGCCAAGACGCACGGGGTTATAGCAATCAGCCCCAGCATTTT.

As DNA, the CDR3 is TGTGCCATCAGTAGGGACAGGATCAATCAGCCCCAGCATTTT. This codes for CAISRDRINQPQHF. The genes are TRBV10-3 and TRBJ1-5; TRBD1 aligns across 8 bases. V was pared by 5 bases and J by 3 bases, with 3 bases of the junction left unmatched. The CDR3 has 14 residues. Per the germline V gene, CDR1 is ENHRY and CDR2 is SYGVKD.

This clone was counted only a few times. V is TRBV10-1 and J is TRBJ2-7; 10 nucleotides align to TRBD2. Germline V gene data show CDR1 as WNHNN and CDR2 as SYGVQD (reference sequence). This CDR3 comprises 18 residues. V shed 3 bases, J shed 4 bases, and the junction held 15 bases outside the gene matches. In DNA, the CDR3 is TGCGCCAGCAGTGACCTAAACCACGGAGCGGGAGGGCGTTACGAGCAGTACTTC. It is translated as CASSDLNHGAGGRYEQYF.

The chain joins TRBV20-1 to TRBJ1-2; D unclear. The ends were cut back, 6 bases at V and 5 bases at J, with 7 bases in the middle. Germline CDR1 reads DFQATT; CDR2 reads SNEGSKA (reference sequence). The CDR3 spans 10 residues. CDR3 residues: CSANLYGYTF. In DNA, the CDR3 is TGCAGTGCCAATCTATATGGCTACACCTTC.

The chain couples TRBV4-2 to TRBJ2-2; D perhaps matches TRBD2 (5 bases). The V gene's germline CDR1 is LGHNA and CDR2 YNFKEQ. This CDR3 is built from 15 residues. V lost 4 bases, J lost 2 bases, and 11 bases lay in between. CDR3 region: CASSPRTGNTGELFF. The DNA of the CDR3 is TGTGCCAGCAGCCCCCGGACGGGAAACACCGGGGAGCTGTTTTTT.

The rearrangement joins TRBV5-1 to TRBJ2-2, with D possibly being TRBD2 (5 bases). Trimming left V 0 bases short and J 4 bases short, with 7 bases between. The CDR3 loop spans 14 amino acids. Germline V gives CDR1 SGHRS, CDR2 YFSETQ. The CDR3 region is CASSLAGVTGELFF. CDR3 in DNA: TGCGCCAGCAGCTTGGCCGGGGTCACCGGGGAGCTGTTTTTT.

This chain uses TRBV4-1 with TRBJ2-3; perhaps TRBD1 as D (5 bases). The CDR3 loop spans 14 amino acids. V was cut by 1 base and J by 3 bases, with 8 bases left in between. The germline gives CDR1 MGHRA, CDR2 YSYEKL. The DNA of the CDR3 is TGCGCCAGCAGCCAAGGGGGCTGGACAGATACGCAGTATTTT. This codes for CASSQGGWTDTQYF.

This clone has just one count. The CDR3 DNA reads TGTGCAAGTCGCAGTACAGGGGCCACCGGGGAGCTGTTTTTT. This codes for CASRSTGATGELFF. The rearrangement joins TRBV12-2 to TRBJ2-2; TRBD1, the table's D call, was not compared with the DNA. TRBV12-2 is reported as a pseudogene. CDR3 length equals 14 residues.

The chain is built from TRBV7-9 and TRBJ2-5; TRBD1 is a possible D gene (6 bases). The germline V gene encodes CDR1 SEHNR and CDR2 FQNEAQ (reference sequence). This CDR3 contains 14 residues. Trimming took off 1 base at V and 3 bases at J, with 9 bases between the two ends. The CDR3: CASSLVRQEETQYF. CDR3 DNA sequence: TGTGCCAGCAGCTTAGTTAGACAGGAAGAGACCCAGTACTTC.

This clone is a singleton in its sample. The chain uses TRBV2 and TRBJ1-5; TRBD1 might be the D (6 bases). This CDR3 contains 13 residues. Germline CDR1 and CDR2: SNHLY and FYNNEI. The ends were cut back, 6 bases at V and 5 bases at J, with 11 bases in the middle. CDR3 in amino acids: CASSLQGYQPQHF. Written as DNA, the CDR3 is TGTGCCAGCAGCCTGCAGGGGTATCAGCCCCAGCATTTT.

The chain is built from TRBV9 and TRBJ1-1, with TRBD1 identical over 12 bases. The CDR3 contains 19 residues. Losses at the gene ends were 2 bases for V and 1 base for J; bases not matched to a gene: 12. The germline V gene encodes CDR1 SGDLS and CDR2 YYNGEE. CDR3 nucleotide sequence: TGTGCCAGCAGCGTCGACCCGGGACAGGGGGCCGGAAGGAACACTGAAGCTTTCTTT. This sequence encodes CASSVDPGQGAGRNTEAFF.

The rearrangement links TRBV27 to TRBJ2-1, with TRBD1 identical over 7 bases. The trim removed 6 bases at V and 0 bases at J, leaving 5 bases unmatched. The germline gives CDR1 MNHEY, CDR2 SMNVEV (reference sequence). There are 15 residues in the CDR3. The CDR3 coding sequence is TGTGCCAGCAGCGTCCGGGACAGCTCCTACAATGAGCAGTTCTTC. Protein: CASSVRDSSYNEQFF.

This chain joins TRBV5-1 and TRBJ2-1, with TRBD2 as a possible D gene (6 bases). The V end was cut by 0 bases, the J end by 4 bases, with 11 bases between. This CDR3 contains 15 residues. Germline-derived CDR1 and CDR2 are SGHRS and YFSETQ. The CDR3 loop reads CASSLAGEWYNEQFF. The CDR3 nucleotides read TGCGCCAGCAGCTTGGCGGGAGAATGGTACAATGAGCAGTTCTTC. Combining the CDR3 with reference TRBV5-1 and TRBJ2-1 gives the whole variable domain KAGVTQTPRYLIKTRGQQVTLSCSPISGHRSVSWYQQTPGQGLQFLFEYFSETQRNKGNFPGRFSGRQFSNSRSEMNVSTLELGDSALYLCASSLAGEWYNEQFFGPGTRLTVL.

The chain links TRBV7-6 to TRBJ1-5, with 7 bases lining up with TRBD1. This CDR3 region has 15 residues. J was trimmed by 6 bases and V by 2 bases; bases with no gene match: 7. Germline loops: CDR1 SGHVS, CDR2 FNYEAQ. The CDR3 sequence is CASSLMQGVGQPQHF. The CDR3 DNA is TGTGCCAGCAGCTTAATGCAGGGGGTTGGTCAGCCCCAGCATTTT.

V gene TRBV7-8 combines with J gene TRBJ2-2; D may be TRBD2 (6 bases). The CDR3 runs 15 residues. V lost 5 bases and J lost 1, with 11 bases in between. Germline V gives CDR1 SGHVS, CDR2 FQNEAQ. CDR3 nucleotides: TGTGCCAGCAGCCTGTGGCGGGGGAACACCGGGGAGCTGTTTTTT. Translated: CASSLWRGNTGELFF.

This chain links TRBV4-1 with TRBJ1-2, with 10 bases matching TRBD1. With 1 base clipped from V and 3 bases from J, the junction kept 8 bases outside the gene matches. There are 17 residues in the CDR3. In germline, CDR1 is MGHRA, CDR2 YSYEKL. CDR3 DNA: TGCGCCAGCAGCCAAGTTGGACGAGACAGGGGGCACTATGGCTACACCTTC. Translation: CASSQVGRDRGHYGYTF.

The J gene is TRBJ1-4, the V gene TRBV7-2; 7 nucleotides line up with TRBD1. The J segment lost 0 bases and the V segment lost 5 bases, leaving 3 bases of the junction unmatched. There are 15 residues in the CDR3. The germline V gene has CDR1 SGHTA and CDR2 FQGNSA. DNA of the CDR3: TGTGCCAGCAGCCCGCAGGGGGCAACTAATGAAAAACTGTTTTTT. Translation gives CASSPQGATNEKLFF.

The chain has TRBV12-3 or TRBV12-4 and TRBJ2-5; D gene uncertain. The CDR3 totals 13 residues. V shed 3 bases and J shed 4 bases, with 9 bases lying between them. The CDR3 sequence is CASSFRAPETQYF. The CDR3 bases are TGTGCCAGCAGTTTTCGCGCCCCAGAGACCCAGTACTTC.

The chain combines TRBV12-2 with TRBJ2-3; the table's TRBD2 call for D was not verified on the DNA. TRBV12-2 is an annotated pseudogene. The CDR3 consists of 16 residues. CDR3 residues: CASRCREGISTDTQYF. CDR3 DNA: TGTGCAAGTCGCTGCCGGGAGGGGATTAGCACAGATACGCAGTATTTT.

This clone turned up a few times. CDR3 in amino acids: CASSPGQGGEKLFF. DNA for the CDR3: TGTGCCAGCAGCCCTGGACAGGGAGGTGAAAAACTGTTTTTT. The rearrangement uses TRBV7-9 and TRBJ1-4; 8 positions agree with TRBD1. The CDR3 is made up of 14 amino acids. V shed 5 bases, J shed 7 bases, and the junction held 6 bases outside the gene matches. The germline gives CDR1 SEHNR, CDR2 FQNEAQ (reference sequence).

This chain joins TRBV19 and TRBJ1-2; weak D call: TRBD1 (6 bases). The CDR3 contains 15 residues. CDR1 is LNHDA and CDR2 is SQIVND in the germline V gene (reference sequence). The ends were cut back, 6 bases at V and 2 bases at J, with 16 bases in the middle. The CDR3: CASRRLNQGNYGYTF. In DNA, the CDR3 is TGTGCCAGTAGGCGACTCAACCAGGGGAACTATGGCTACACCTTC.

This sequence joins TRBV10-3 and TRBJ2-1, with 8 bases that match TRBD2. CDR3 length: 15 residues. Germline V gene lookup returns CDR1 ENHRY and CDR2 SYGVKD. Trimming cost V 3 bases and J 5 bases; bases outside gene matches: 6. CDR3 coding DNA: TGTGCCATCAGTGATGTAGCGGGATCGCACAATGAGCAGTTCTTC. Amino acids: CAISDVAGSHNEQFF.

The rearrangement uses TRBV4-1 and TRBJ2-6, with a tentative D call TRBD1 (6 bases). Germline V lookup: CDR1 MGHRA, CDR2 YSYEKL. Trimming took off 4 bases at V and 1 base at J, with 14 bases between the two ends. The CDR3 has 17 residues. The CDR3 protein is CASSPGDRPSGANVLTF. In nucleotides, the CDR3 is TGCGCCAGCAGCCCAGGAGACAGGCCGTCTGGGGCCAACGTCCTGACTTTC.

The chain has TRBV5-1 and TRBJ2-5; no clear D. This CDR3 has 15 amino acids. Deletions cut 4 bases from V and 5 bases from J, with 18 bases between. The germline V gene encodes CDR1 SGHRS and CDR2 YFSETQ. Here the CDR3 DNA reads TGCGCCAGCAGCGGAACCCCGGCTCCGAGGGAGACCCAGTACTTC. As protein: CASSGTPAPRETQYF.